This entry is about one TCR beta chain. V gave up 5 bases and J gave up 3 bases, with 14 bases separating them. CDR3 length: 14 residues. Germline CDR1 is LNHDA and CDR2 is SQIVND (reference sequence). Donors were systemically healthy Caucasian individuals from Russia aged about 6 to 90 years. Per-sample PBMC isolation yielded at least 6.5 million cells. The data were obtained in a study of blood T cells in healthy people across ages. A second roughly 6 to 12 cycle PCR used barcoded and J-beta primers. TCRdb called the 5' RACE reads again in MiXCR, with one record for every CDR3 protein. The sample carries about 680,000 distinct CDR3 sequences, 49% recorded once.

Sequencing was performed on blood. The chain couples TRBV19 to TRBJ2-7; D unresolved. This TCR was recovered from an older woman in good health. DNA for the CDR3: TGTGCCAGTAGTTCACAAGGGCCCAGCTACGAGCAGTACTTC. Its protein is CASSSQGPSYEQYF.